The text below deals with one T cell receptor (beta chain). This clonotype showed up many times. The antigen this receptor binds is unknown. Per-nucleotide qualities are absent, and no much larger clonotype sits a single base away. This sample was included in a study of Graves' ophthalmopathy and Graves' hyperthyroidism (dated by TCRdb to the late 2010s). In terms of the full investigation: A patient counted as having stable hyperthyroidism if there was no progression to ophthalmopathy within 18 months of follow-up. TCR beta repertoire signatures were used to distinguish Graves' ophthalmopathy from Graves' hyperthyroidism and to predict progression to ophthalmopathy. In total, approximately 140 blood samples were TCR-sequenced: 40 to 45 ophthalmopathy, roughly 77 hyperthyroidism and 17 hyperthyroidism-to-ophthalmopathy patients. A discovery set of about a hundred patients (roughly 43 ophthalmopathy, 55 to 65 stable hyperthyroidism) was enrolled to explore V-J signatures distinguishing ophthalmopathy from hyperthyroidism. An independent validation cohort comprised 18 to 20 hyperthyroidism patients and roughly 15 patients who later progressed from hyperthyroidism to ophthalmopathy. In five or six hyperthyroidism patients, T-cell repertoires of thyroid tissue and blood were compared. Once sampling was done, hyperthyroidism patients were given methimazole at a starting dose of 30 mg daily, while ophthalmopathy patients were given high-dose intravenous methylprednisolone. Beyond this particular receptor, the publication reports: In validation, the model predicted ophthalmopathy progression with nearly 71% sensitivity and about 77% specificity; fewer than 15 predicted patients were CT-confirmed with GO in a median of around 6 months. Most expanded thyroid clonotypes with frequency above 0.001 were also detected in blood, suggesting blood repertoires may reflect the thyroid immune response. Sample size was not statistically predetermined, and group allocation was not concealed from the investigators. The 13-signature model separated ophthalmopathy from stable hyperthyroidism with roughly 88% sensitivity and 81.08% specificity in cross-validation, and 80%/75% in the test set.

The germline V gene yields SGHTA for CDR1 and FQGNSA for CDR2. For this chain, trimming is 4 bases at the V end and 5 bases at the J end, and the number of junction bases without a gene match is 6. The CDR3, from cysteine to phenylalanine, totals 14 residues. Of the read, only the CDR3 DNA is kept; its 42 bases are in frame from base 1. For repertoire sequencing, the TCR beta CDR3 regions were amplified from RNA transcripts. HTBI primers and the Qiagen OneStep RT-PCR kit were used in a first-round RT-PCR, which was followed by a second-round multiplex PCR, size selection and purification. Libraries were sequenced paired-end with 100 bp reads on an Illumina HiSeq2000. Per the authors' processing: SOAPnuke was used to process the reads, removing any read that contained adapters or uncalled bases, had a mean Phred below 15, or lacked an exact match to the constant primer or identifier. High-quality paired reads were merged with COPE v1.2.5. Each unique nucleotide sequence was defined as a clonotype, and clonotypes were aligned to IMGT TRB V, D and J references with MiTCR v1.1. The analysis was limited to V-J combinations with a frequency above 0.0001, which together covered 99.2% of repertoires. A TCR clonal expansion and chaos score per V-J combination was defined as the ratio of F50 clonal expansion to chaos observed in the TCRdist matrix. Welch's t-statistics and random forest were used to narrow the features down to approximately 13 V-J combinations, which were then fed into a naive Bayes classifier. The Morisita-Horn index was used to measure how similar the thyroid and blood repertoires were. TCRdb reprocessed the public reads (quality trimming at Q25 with fastp, clone calling with MiXCR) and kept in-frame beta chains. Identical CDR3 protein sequences are pooled into one entry, listed with their most common genes and DNA. The V and J calls were not made by the authors but by TCRdb's processing. The sample profile shows roughly 1.1 million distinct CDR3 sequences; about two fifths of them were found once. Roughly 10% of the sample comes from the top ten.

The hyperthyroidism patients were 18 to 65 years old and newly diagnosed, with a disease duration of less than 2 months. Anyone with other autoimmune diseases, uncontrolled infections, pregnancy or lactation was excluded from the study. Clinical symptoms, serum thyroxine, TRAb, thyroid ultrasound and orbital computed tomography were used for diagnosis. Trizol reagent was used to extract the total RNA, and its quality was then checked on an Agilent 2100 Bioanalyzer. The rearranged chain carries TRBV7-2 and TRBJ2-5; 8 bases in the junction line up with TRBD1. This sequence was found in an adult man with Graves' hyperthyroidism. Sequencing used peripheral blood or thyroid tissue (not recorded which). The bases read TGTGCCAGCAGCTCCCAGGGGGCTAAGGAGACCCAGTACTTC. Its protein product is CASSSQGAKETQYF.